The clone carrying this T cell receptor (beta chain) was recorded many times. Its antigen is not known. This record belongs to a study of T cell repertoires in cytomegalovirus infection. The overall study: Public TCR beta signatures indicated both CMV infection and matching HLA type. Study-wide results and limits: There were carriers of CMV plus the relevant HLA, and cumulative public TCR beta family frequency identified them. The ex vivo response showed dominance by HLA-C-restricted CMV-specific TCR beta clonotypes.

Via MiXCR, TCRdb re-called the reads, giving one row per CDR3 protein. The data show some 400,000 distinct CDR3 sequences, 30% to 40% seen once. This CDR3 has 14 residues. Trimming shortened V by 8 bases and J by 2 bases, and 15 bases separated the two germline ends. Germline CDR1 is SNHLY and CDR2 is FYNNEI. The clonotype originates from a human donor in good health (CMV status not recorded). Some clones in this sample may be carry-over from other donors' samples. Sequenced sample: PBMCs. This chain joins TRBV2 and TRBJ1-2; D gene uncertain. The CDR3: CASWEPKLNYGYTF. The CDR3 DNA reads TGTGCCAGCTGGGAACCTAAATTGAACTATGGCTACACCTTC.